These T cell receptor beta chains were read from a single sample in a study of T-cell memory formation after mild COVID-19. TCRdb re-called the 5' RACE reads through MiXCR, storing one row per CDR3 protein. Altogether roughly 450,000 distinct CDR3 sequences are present, about 18% being singletons, with the ten largest covering more than 9%. Sequenced: PBMCs or a T cell subset sorted from them (not recorded which). Every receptor here comes from an adult woman who had mild COVID-19 (a few samples of this study predate the infection). Cell type and time point are not known. The CDR3 runs from the conserved cysteine through the conserved F or W. A D gene is named only where the DNA matches it firmly. A clone size is listed for some rows: how often the clone was seen (once, few, many), or a class if it is expanded.

size	D	V	J	CDR3	DNA
many	NA	TRBV24-1	TRBJ2-1	CATSDAGLSSYNEQFF	TGTGCCACCAGTGATGCCGGACTCAGCTCCTACAATGAGCAGTTCTTC
NA	TRBD2	TRBV5-1	TRBJ2-1	CASSLLRTSGLSSYNEQFF	TGCGCCAGCAGCTTGTTAAGGACTAGCGGGCTGAGCTCCTACAATGAGCAGTTCTTC
NA	NA	TRBV7-2	TRBJ2-1	CASSFHFGWGGLTDRQLF	TGTGCCAGCAGCTTCCATTTCGGCTGGGGCGGGCTTACTGACAGGCAGTTATTC
few	NA	TRBV18	TRBJ2-7	CASSPADLKGREQYF	TGTGCCAGCTCACCAGCTGATCTCAAGGGTCGTGAGCAGTACTTC
few	NA	TRBV20-1	TRBJ1-2	CSATLDNNYGYTF	TGCAGTGCTACCCTGGACAACAACTATGGCTACACCTTC
few	NA	TRBV20-1	TRBJ2-7	CSARVLGPRDEQYF	TGCAGTGCTAGAGTACTTGGCCCTAGGGACGAGCAGTACTTC
NA	TRBD1	TRBV20-1	TRBJ1-4	CSALSQGGEKLFF	TGCAGTGCCCTCTCACAGGGGGGTGAAAAACTGTTTTTT
many	TRBD1	TRBV20-1	TRBJ2-3	CSAPDRGLDTQYF	TGCAGTGCTCCCGACAGGGGACTGGATACGCAGTATTTT
NA	NA	TRBV9	TRBJ2-7	CASSVGPSDTYEQYF	TGTGCCAGCAGCGTAGGTCCTTCCGACACCTACGAGCAGTACTTC
once	NA	TRBV6-5	TRBJ1-1	CATSQLRNTEAFF	TGTGCCACTAGCCAGTTACGGAACACTGAAGCTTTCTTT
NA	NA	TRBV21-1	TRBJ2-7	CASSPRDRATGEQYF	TGTGCCAGCAGCCCGCGGGACAGGGCAACGGGTGAGCAGTACTTC
NA	TRBD1	TRBV12-3/TRBV12-4	TRBJ1-2	CASSLSGGSGYTF	TGTGCCAGCAGTTTATCAGGGGGCAGTGGCTACACCTTC
NA	TRBD2	TRBV27	TRBJ2-5	CASTTAGMETQYF	TGTGCCAGCACCACAGCGGGAATGGAGACCCAGTACTTC
NA	NA	TRBV7-9	TRBJ2-7	CASSLEQTFYEQYF	TGTGCCAGCAGCTTAGAGCAAACCTTCTACGAGCAGTACTTC
NA	TRBD1	TRBV30	TRBJ2-5	CAWATGGGETQYF	TGTGCCTGGGCGACAGGGGGTGGAGAGACCCAGTACTTC
few	TRBD2	TRBV12-3/TRBV12-4	TRBJ2-1	CASSPEGLAGGPRYNEQFF	TGTGCCAGCAGTCCGGAGGGACTAGCGGGAGGGCCGAGGTACAATGAGCAGTTCTTC
many	NA	TRBV6-5	TRBJ2-1	CASSRQGGTGYDEQFF	TGTGCCAGCAGTAGGCAGGGGGGGACCGGGTACGATGAGCAGTTCTTC
NA	NA	TRBV12-3/TRBV12-4	TRBJ1-1	CATSPGSNTEAFF	TGTGCCACCTCCCCGGGGAGTAACACTGAAGCTTTCTTT
few	NA	TRBV20-1	TRBJ2-3	CSARALGTDTQYF	TGCAGTGCTAGAGCCCTAGGCACAGATACGCAGTATTTT
once	NA	TRBV12-3/TRBV12-4	TRBJ2-7	CASSFFFGVRTIYEQYF	TGTGCCAGCAGTTTTTTTTTTGGGGTTCGGACAATCTACGAGCAGTACTTC
NA	TRBD1	TRBV5-1	TRBJ2-4	CASSSTGDIQYF	TGCGCCAGCAGCTCGACAGGGGACATTCAGTACTTC
NA	NA	TRBV7-2	TRBJ1-2	CASSFEGTGYGYTF	TGTGCCAGCAGCTTCGAAGGAACGGGCTATGGCTACACCTTC
few	NA	TRBV29-1	TRBJ1-1	CSVEGPGQTWPMNTEAFF	TGCAGCGTTGAAGGCCCTGGACAGACTTGGCCCATGAACACTGAAGCTTTCTTT
few	NA	TRBV9	TRBJ1-2	CASSEGTTGGYTF	TGTGCCAGCAGCGAAGGGACAACGGGTGGCTACACCTTC
few	TRBD2	TRBV4-1	TRBJ2-1	CASSQSELGTSFDEQFF	TGCGCCAGCAGCCAATCGGAGTTGGGGACTAGTTTCGATGAGCAGTTCTTC
few	NA	TRBV23-1	TRBJ2-7	CASSQCGSAYEQYF	TGCGCCAGCAGTCAATGCGGCAGCGCCTACGAGCAGTACTTC
NA	NA	TRBV7-2	TRBJ1-1	CASSTSGINTEAFF	TGTGCCAGCAGCACTTCGGGGATCAACACTGAAGCTTTCTTT
few	NA	TRBV28	TRBJ2-1	CASSFRQGRNEQFF	TGTGCCAGCAGTTTCCGGCAGGGGAGGAATGAGCAGTTCTTC
NA	NA	TRBV5-6	TRBJ2-7	CASSFNPATYEQYF	TGTGCCAGCAGCTTTAACCCGGCAACCTACGAGCAGTACTTC
NA	NA	TRBV12-3/TRBV12-4	TRBJ2-7	CASSSRGTLTTYEQYF	TGTGCCAGCAGTTCAAGAGGGACCTTAACTACCTACGAGCAGTACTTC
few	NA	TRBV5-1	TRBJ1-4	CASTGGPAQGATNEKLFF	TGCGCCAGCACCGGGGGGCCGGCACAGGGAGCAACTAATGAAAAACTGTTTTTT
NA	NA	TRBV12-3/TRBV12-4	TRBJ2-5	CASSRAPDKTQYF	TGTGCCAGCAGTCGCGCCCCGGACAAGACCCAGTACTTC
few	NA	TRBV15	TRBJ2-2	CATSRDVGELFF	TGTGCCACCAGCAGAGATGTCGGGGAGCTGTTTTTT
many	NA	TRBV6-6	TRBJ2-3	CASSYSDPADTQYF	TGTGCCAGCAGTTATTCAGACCCAGCAGATACGCAGTATTTT
NA	NA	TRBV28	TRBJ2-3	CASSSTSLKPYF	TGTGCCAGCAGCTCGACCTCGCTTAAACCGTATTTT